This T cell receptor (beta chain) came from a study of T cell repertoires in cytomegalovirus infection. Study-level results: The ex vivo response was dominated by HLA-C-restricted CMV-specific TCR beta clonotypes.

Note on this clonotype: Its target is not known.

TCRdb called the reads again in MiXCR, with one record for every CDR3 protein. The profile shows around 800,000 distinct CDR3 sequences, about 31% of them singletons. The TCR sequence derives from a human donor in good health (CMV status not recorded). Some clones in this sample may be carry-over from other donors' samples. The sequences come from cultured CD8+ T cells from PBMCs, collected from culture after CMV antigen stimulation.

The CDR3 sequence: CASSLARAGGRETQYF. For the CDR3, the DNA is TGTGCCAGCAGCTTAGCCAGGGCGGGGGGTCGAGAGACCCAGTACTTC. The chain couples TRBV7-8 to TRBJ2-5; 8 bases fit TRBD2. This CDR3 has 16 amino acids. Germline CDR1 SGHVS, CDR2 FQNEAQ. Trimming at V came to 0 bases and at J to 4 bases, leaving 7 bases not matched to a gene.